This TCR beta chain is drawn from a study of shared clonotypes between healthy human individuals. As concerns this clone: Other DNA sequences from this sample encode an identical CDR3 as well.

The method was immunoSEQ multiplex PCR; TCRdb's version includes in-frame clones alone and lacks a portion of them. The sample lists approximately 2.5 million clones, 90% to 95% seen once, with approximately 0.35% in the top ten. Looked up from germline, CDR1 is SGDLS and CDR2 is YYNGEE. V lost 1 base, J lost 1 base, and 9 bases lay in between. The CDR3 has 15 amino acids. The sample taken for sequencing was naive CD4+ T cells from PBMCs. The sample's subset: CD45RA+ positively selected. This receptor was identified in a man aged 18-30 years in good health. Some clones in this sample may be carry-over from other donors' samples. The chain combines TRBV9 with TRBJ1-5; D unclear. In DNA form, the CDR3 reads TGTGCCAGCAGCGTATCGGGCAGCAGCAATCAGCCCCAGCATTTT. Translating gives CASSVSGSSNQPQHF.